This entry lists 13 T cell receptor beta chains sequenced from one sample in a study of cytomegalovirus exposure and HLA in healthy donors. Vbeta (60) and Jbeta (13) primers were used in the PCR. Measured with immunoSEQ multiplex PCR; TCRdb has only the in-frame clones, and not every one. The table shows more than 200,000 clones, with roughly 70% occurring only once. Sequenced: PBMCs. These receptors all come from a man aged 40-55 years in good health and CMV-seropositive.

This chain connects TRBV6-1 to TRBJ1-2; D gene uncertain. The germline V gene has CDR1 MNHNS and CDR2 SASEGT. Trimming stripped 0 bases from V and 6 bases from J, with 14 bases between. CDR3 length: 15 amino acids. CDR3 nucleotide sequence: TGTGCCAGCAGTGAAGCCTGGAGCGCTATAAATGGCTACACCTTC. Translation: CASSEAWSAINGYTF.

The rearrangement links TRBV19 to TRBJ1-2, with TRBD1 identical over 9 bases. The CDR3 is 15 amino acids. Germline V gives CDR1 LNHDA, CDR2 SQIVND (reference sequence). J lost 4 bases, V lost 5 bases, and 8 bases had no gene match. In nucleotides, the CDR3 is TGTGCCAGTAGTGCCCCAACAGGGGGCCGCTATGGCTACACCTTC. Its protein is CASSAPTGGRYGYTF.

The count of this clone is one. A junction boundary mismatches the germline segment, possibly from a read error. The V and J genes are TRBV7-9 and TRBJ1-6, with TRBD1 as a possible D gene (6 bases). Germline V gene data show CDR1 as SEHNR and CDR2 as FQNEAQ (reference sequence). The CDR3 length is 12 residues. CDR3 protein: CSSRPLGDMLHF. CDR3 coding DNA: TGTTCCAGCAGACCACTGGGGGACATGCTCCACTTT.

The count of this clone is one. The chain recombines TRBV28 with TRBJ2-7; D is uncertain. Germline lookup yields CDR1 MDHEN and CDR2 SYDVKM. V lost 2 bases, J lost 1 base, and 12 bases lay in between. The CDR3 extends over 15 amino acids. CDR3 DNA: TGTGCCAGCAGTTTAGCACGGCTAGAATCCTACGAGCAGTACTTC. This encodes CASSLARLESYEQYF.

J is TRBJ2-2 and V is TRBV2; TRBD2 is a possible D gene (7 bases). With 5 bases removed from V and 0 bases from J, the gap between germline ends came to 10 bases. Germline CDR1 reads SNHLY; CDR2 reads FYNNEI. This CDR3 spans 15 amino acids. In DNA, the CDR3 is TGTGCCAGCAGTCCGGGGGGCTCGAACACCGGGGAGCTGTTTTTT. Translation gives CASSPGGSNTGELFF. Full variable domain (missing parts from reference TRBV2 and TRBJ2-2): EPEVTQTPSHQVTQMGQEVILRCVPISNHLYFYWYRQILGQKVEFLVSFYNNEISEKSEIFDDQFSVERPDGSNFTLKIRSTKLEDSAMYFCASSPGGSNTGELFFGEGSRLTVL.

This chain joins TRBV7-9 and TRBJ2-3; a possible D gene is TRBD2 (5 bases). V lost 2 bases and J 6 bases, leaving 12 bases between the germline ends. Germline values: CDR1 SEHNR, CDR2 FQNEAQ (reference sequence). This CDR3 spans 14 amino acids. The CDR3 protein is CASSLSRVGDTQYF. The CDR3 DNA is TGTGCCAGCAGCTTATCGAGGGTTGGTGATACGCAGTATTTT.

In DNA form, the CDR3 reads TGTGCCAGCAGGCTACTAGCCCGGTACGAGCAGTACTTC. It yields the protein CASRLLARYEQYF. The chain links TRBV2 to TRBJ2-7; weak D call: TRBD2 (6 bases). Trimming stripped 6 bases from V and 4 bases from J, with 13 bases between. Germline values: CDR1 SNHLY, CDR2 FYNNEI. This CDR3 contains 13 residues.

The chain is built from TRBV5-1 and TRBJ2-7, with no clear D. The V end lost 0 bases, the J end lost 2 bases, and 3 bases lay between the germline ends. Germline CDR1 reads SGHRS; CDR2 reads YFSETQ. This CDR3 is 12 amino acids long. The CDR3 spells CASSLEPYEQYF. The CDR3 DNA reads TGCGCCAGCAGCTTGGAGCCCTACGAGCAGTACTTC.

This sequence joins TRBV11-2 and TRBJ2-2, with TRBD2 as a possible D gene (6 bases). The germline V gene encodes CDR1 SGHAT and CDR2 FQNNGV. Trimming stripped 5 bases from V and 5 bases from J, with 12 bases between. This CDR3 has 14 amino acids. The CDR3 here is CASSTPSGTGELFF. CDR3 nucleotide sequence: TGTGCCAGCAGCACCCCGAGCGGGACCGGGGAGCTGTTTTTT.

This clone was observed a single time. J is TRBJ2-3 and V is TRBV7-6; D unclear. V was pared by 5 bases and J by 3 bases, with 6 bases between. The CDR3 is made up of 12 amino acids. Per germline, CDR1 SGHVS and CDR2 FNYEAQ. CDR3 protein: CASSVGTDTQYF. The CDR3 DNA sequence: TGTGCCAGCAGCGTCGGTACAGATACGCAGTATTTT.

This chain links TRBV25-1 with TRBJ1-4; 8 bases align to TRBD1. J lost 6 bases, V lost 4 bases, and 4 bases had no gene match. Germline V gene sequence: CDR1 MGHDK, CDR2 SYGVNS. There are 14 residues in the CDR3. The CDR3 nucleotides are TGTGCCAGCAGTGGACAGGGGTGGGATGAAAAACTGTTTTTT. Translation: CASSGQGWDEKLFF.

This clone was detected once. CDR3 sequence (DNA): TGTGCCAGCAGTCCGCGACAGGGTAAGGGCAATCAGCCCCAGCATTTT. It yields the protein CASSPRQGKGNQPQHF. The gene calls are TRBV27 and TRBJ1-5; 7 positions match TRBD1. The germline V gene encodes CDR1 MNHEY and CDR2 SMNVEV (reference sequence). The ends lost 5 bases at V and 2 bases at J; junction bases unmatched: 9. There are 16 residues in the CDR3.

The chain couples TRBV19 to TRBJ2-5, with TRBD2 matching over 13 bases. There are 15 residues in the CDR3. J was trimmed by 7 bases and V by 5 bases; bases with no gene match: 7. The germline V gene has CDR1 LNHDA and CDR2 SQIVND (reference sequence). The CDR3 DNA follows: TGTGCCAGTAGTGCAACTAGCGGGGGGGCGTCGACCCAGTACTTC. It is translated as CASSATSGGASTQYF.